The 4 T cell receptor beta chains reported below all come from one sample, sequenced in a study of blood T cells in healthy people across ages. Primed by a sample-barcoded 5' primer and a J-beta primer mix, a second PCR proceeded for 7 to 11 cycles. TCRdb called the 5' RACE reads again in MiXCR, with one record for every CDR3 protein. The sample yields approximately 800,000 distinct CDR3 sequences, 20% to 25% seen once. These data also formed part of another study, on T cells of mothers and their children.

The sequenced sample consisted of blood. Source of these receptors: a boy between 5 and 17 years old in good health.

This clonotype showed up just a few times. This chain connects TRBV5-1 to TRBJ2-7; 13 nucleotides match TRBD2. CDR1 is SGHRS and CDR2 is YFSETQ in the germline V gene. The length of the CDR3 is 15 residues. With V trimmed by 3 bases and J by 2 bases, 2 bases remained unmatched. The CDR3 sequence: CASSWGTSGAYEQYF. DNA for the CDR3: TGCGCCAGCAGCTGGGGGACTAGCGGGGCCTACGAGCAGTACTTC.

In the case of this clonotype: One end of the junction fails to match germline, which may point to a read error. The chain carries TRBV7-7 and TRBJ2-5; D call uncertain. The J call is doubtful: the DNA matches TRBJ2-1 better. Germline V CDR1 and CDR2: SSHAT, FNYEAQ (reference sequence). The CDR3 extends over 14 amino acids. The CDR3, as DNA: TGTGCTAGCAGCTTACGCGGCTACTACAATGAGCAGTTCTTC. Protein: CASSLRGYYNEQFF.

This clonotype was seen only a few times. The rearrangement joins TRBV9 to TRBJ1-6, with D unresolved. V lost 1 base and J 10 bases, leaving 15 bases between the germline ends. This CDR3 has 15 residues. Germline V CDR1 and CDR2: SGDLS, YYNGEE. CDR3 in DNA: TGTGCCAGCAGCGTAACAGAAGGAGGGCGGTCACCCCTCCACTTT. The encoded protein is CASSVTEGGRSPLHF.

The chain has TRBV18 and TRBJ2-7; D is perhaps TRBD1 or TRBD2 (5 bases each). The germline V gene has CDR1 KGHSH and CDR2 LQKENI. The V gene lost 4 bases and the J gene lost 3 bases, with 10 bases spanning the gap. The CDR3 totals 13 residues. CDR3 amino acids: CASSRDPYYEQYF. The CDR3 DNA reads TGTGCCAGCTCACGGGACCCATACTACGAGCAGTACTTC.